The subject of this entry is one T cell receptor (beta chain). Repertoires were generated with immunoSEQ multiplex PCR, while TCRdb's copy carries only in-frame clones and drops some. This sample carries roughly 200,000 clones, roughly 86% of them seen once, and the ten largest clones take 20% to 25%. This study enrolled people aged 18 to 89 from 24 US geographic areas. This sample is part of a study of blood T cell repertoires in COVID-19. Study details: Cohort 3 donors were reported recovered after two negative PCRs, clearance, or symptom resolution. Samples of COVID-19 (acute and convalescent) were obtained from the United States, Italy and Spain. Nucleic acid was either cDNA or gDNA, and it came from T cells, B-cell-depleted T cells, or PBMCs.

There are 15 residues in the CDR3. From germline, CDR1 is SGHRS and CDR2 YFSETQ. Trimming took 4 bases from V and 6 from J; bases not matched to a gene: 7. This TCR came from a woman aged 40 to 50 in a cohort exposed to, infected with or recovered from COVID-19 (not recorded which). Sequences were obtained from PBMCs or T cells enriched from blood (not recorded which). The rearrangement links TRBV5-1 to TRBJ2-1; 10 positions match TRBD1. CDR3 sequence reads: CASSRGTGDPNEQFF. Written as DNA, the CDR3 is TGCGCCAGCAGCAGAGGGACAGGGGATCCCAATGAGCAGTTCTTC.